What follows are 17 T cell receptor beta chains derived from one specimen sequenced in a study of T cells after yellow fever vaccination. TCRdb reprocessed the 5' RACE reads with MiXCR, giving one entry per CDR3 protein. This sample yields a few hundred thousand distinct CDR3 sequences, of which around 6.8% are seen a single time; roughly a sixth belongs to the top ten. The sample in question was PBMCs, obtained 35 to 50 days after the first yellow fever vaccination. These TCRs come from a man younger than 30 who received the YFV17D yellow fever vaccine.

The V and J genes are TRBV20-1 and TRBJ2-3, with 7 bases fitting TRBD1. Per germline, CDR1 DFQATT and CDR2 SNEGSKA (reference sequence). V was clipped by 4 bases and J by 0 bases; unmatched bases: 4. This CDR3 is built from 14 residues. CDR3 nucleotides: TGCAGTGCTAAGAGGGGGCCTAGCACAGATACGCAGTATTTT. Translated: CSAKRGPSTDTQYF.

The CDR3 spells CASSAPGREIVYNEQFF. The CDR3 bases are TGTGCCAGCAGTGCCCCAGGGCGGGAGATCGTCTACAATGAGCAGTTCTTC. The V gene is TRBV28, the J gene TRBJ2-1; 7 bases match TRBD2. V was pared by 5 bases and J by 3 bases, with 13 bases of the junction left unmatched. The CDR3 loop spans 17 amino acids. Looked up from germline, CDR1 is MDHEN and CDR2 is SYDVKM.

This clonotype was detected ten times or more. The chain employs TRBV5-1 and TRBJ2-1; TRBD1 matches at 8 bases. The V segment lost 4 bases and the J segment 3 bases; nucleotides outside the gene matches: 6. The CDR3 is 15 amino acids. The germline V gene has CDR1 SGHRS and CDR2 YFSETQ. The chain's CDR3 is CASSLGGQGYNEQFF. The CDR3 DNA reads as TGCGCCAGCAGCCTTGGAGGACAGGGCTACAATGAGCAGTTCTTC.

The chain joins TRBV24-1 to TRBJ2-1, with TRBD2 matching over 9 bases. Trimming at V came to 3 bases and at J to 9 bases, leaving 11 bases not matched to a gene. The CDR3 covers 16 residues. Germline CDR1 reads KGHDR; CDR2 reads SFDVKD. CDR3 sequence reads: CATSDKRGDKATEQFF. In DNA, the CDR3 is TGTGCCACCAGTGATAAGCGGGGGGACAAGGCCACTGAGCAGTTCTTC.

This clonotype was recorded many times. The chain couples TRBV6-5 to TRBJ2-4; D unresolved. This CDR3 region has 16 residues. Germline V gives CDR1 MNHEY, CDR2 SVGAGI. V lost 0 bases, J lost 7 bases, and 16 bases lay in between. In DNA form, the CDR3 reads TGTGCCAGCAGTTACTCGATCAGCCCCGGCAAGAACATTCAGTACTTC. Protein product: CASSYSISPGKNIQYF.

This clonotype was seen only a few times. The chain links TRBV28 to TRBJ2-3; a weak D match, TRBD2 (6 bases). V shed 5 bases and J shed 5 bases, with 20 bases lying between them. Germline-derived CDR1 and CDR2 are MDHEN and SYDVKM. The CDR3 sequence is 16 residues long. CDR3 in amino acids: CASSMTGLPVVDTQYF. CDR3 nucleotide sequence: TGTGCCAGCAGTATGACGGGACTCCCGGTAGTAGATACGCAGTATTTT.

This clonotype has more than one count but fewer than ten. The V and J genes are TRBV5-1 and TRBJ2-2; D is undetermined. Germline CDR1 SGHRS, CDR2 YFSETQ. The CDR3 runs 13 residues. V lost 1 base and J 6 bases, leaving 7 bases between the germline ends. The CDR3 protein is CASSLKVPGELFF. The DNA for the CDR3 is TGCGCCAGCAGCTTGAAGGTACCCGGGGAGCTGTTTTTT.

In its sample, this clonotype was seen a few times. The CDR3 bases are TGTGCCAGCAGTCGGGTCACAGGGGGTATATCGGTAGGGGAGACCCAGTACTTC. Amino acids: CASSRVTGGISVGETQYF. The chain has TRBV27 and TRBJ2-5, with TRBD1 matching 8 bases. The J segment lost 5 bases and the V segment lost 5 bases, leaving 19 bases of the junction unmatched. The CDR3 is 18 residues long. CDR1 and CDR2 from the germline V gene are MNHEY and SMNVEV (reference sequence).

This clonotype was seen a handful of times. The chain links TRBV4-1 to TRBJ1-1; tentative D call: TRBD1 (6 bases). V was clipped by 1 base and J by 7 bases, with 13 bases between them. Germline V gives CDR1 MGHRA, CDR2 YSYEKL. There are 14 residues in the CDR3. CDR3 DNA sequence: TGCGCCAGCAGCCAAGCTCGAATAGGGGGTGAAGCTTTCTTT. Its protein is CASSQARIGGEAFF.

This clonotype was observed a few times. J is TRBJ2-7 and V is TRBV3-1, with D uncertain. Germline V gives CDR1 LGHDT, CDR2 YNNKEL (reference sequence). Trimming cost V 0 bases and J 6 bases, with 18 bases left between them. The CDR3 is 16 amino acids. Here the CDR3 reads CASSQDPLYFWGEQYF. CDR3 coding DNA: TGTGCCAGCAGCCAAGACCCCCTTTATTTTTGGGGCGAGCAGTACTTC.

This clonotype was seen at least ten times. The chain combines TRBV4-3 with TRBJ2-7; D is undetermined. The V gene's germline CDR1 is LGHNA and CDR2 YSLEER. The CDR3 sequence is 17 residues long. Between the trimmed V and J ends, which lost 0 bases and 4 bases, there was a span of 19 bases. CDR3 DNA sequence: TGCGCCAGCAGCCAAGATATAATTCAGGTCGAATTTTACGAGCAGTACTTC. Translating it yields CASSQDIIQVEFYEQYF.

This sequence joins TRBV7-9 and TRBJ2-7; 7 bases agree with TRBD1. CDR3 length: 17 amino acids. After removal of 5 bases from V and 1 base from J, the junction contained 14 bases not matched to a gene. The germline V gene has CDR1 SEHNR and CDR2 FQNEAQ (reference sequence). As DNA, the CDR3 is TGTGCCAGCAGCCATACACCGGGACAGTCAGAATCCTACGAGCAGTACGTC. It yields the protein CASSHTPGQSESYEQYV.

The chain joins TRBV27 to TRBJ2-2; D is ambiguous. The V end was cut by 3 bases, the J end by 1 base, with 6 bases between. CDR1 and CDR2 from the germline V gene are MNHEY and SMNVEV (reference sequence). The CDR3 is 14 amino acids. The CDR3 DNA reads TGTGCCAGCAGTTTCGGCAGGAACACCGGGGAGCTGTTTTTT. As protein: CASSFGRNTGELFF.

The rearrangement joins TRBV18 to TRBJ1-5; possible D gene TRBD1, 6 bases. Germline CDR1 and CDR2: KGHSH and LQKENI. Trimming removed 3 bases at V and 5 bases at J, with 11 bases between. The CDR3 length is 14 residues. CDR3 residues: CASSPNRDDQPQHF. The CDR3 region has the DNA TGTGCCAGCTCACCGAACAGGGATGATCAGCCCCAGCATTTT.

This chain links TRBV6-1 with TRBJ2-3, with a possible D match to TRBD1 (6 bases). CDR1 is MNHNS and CDR2 is SASEGT in the germline V gene. Trimming removed 7 bases from V and 4 bases from J, with 12 bases in between. The CDR3 is 13 amino acids. Here the CDR3 DNA reads TGTGCCAGCACCTACCAGGGGTCAGATACGCAGTATTTT. Translating gives CASTYQGSDTQYF.

As for this clonotype: This may arise from a read error, as a much more abundant clone is one base away. The chain has TRBV5-1 and TRBJ2-7; 10 positions agree with TRBD2. This CDR3 has 15 amino acids. Germline V CDR1 and CDR2: SGHRS, YFSETQ. The CDR3 DNA reads as TGCGCCAGCGGCTTTCTAGCGGGGGATGCCTACGAGCAGTACTTC. Protein sequence: CASGFLAGDAYEQYF.

The sample holds a few counts of this clonotype. The CDR3: CASSSGSSGNTIYF. DNA of the CDR3: TGTGCCAGCAGCTCTGGTAGCTCTGGAAACACCATATATTTT. The rearrangement uses TRBV7-9 and TRBJ1-3; D gene unclear. The CDR3 covers 14 residues. V lost 4 bases and J 0 bases, leaving 7 bases between the germline ends. Germline assignment: CDR1 SEHNR and CDR2 FQNEAQ (reference sequence). The whole variable domain, filled in from reference TRBV7-9 and TRBJ1-3, reads DTGVSQNPRHKITKRGQNVTFRCDPISEHNRLYWYRQTLGQGPEFLTYFQNEAQLEKSRLLSDRFSAERPKGSFSTLEIQRTEQGDSAMYLCASSSGSSGNTIYFGEGSWLTVV.